These 13 T cell receptor beta chains were all obtained from the same sample, sequenced in a study of vaccination and CD4 T cells after COVID-19. What these receptors recognize is not known. Sequencing of DNA taken from cultured CD4+ T cells relied on the Oncomine TCR Beta short-read assay. TCRdb independently ran MiXCR on the PCR reads; one entry per CDR3 protein. The repertoire includes some 15,000 distinct CDR3 sequences, around 60% of them detected once, and approximately 19% sits in the top ten. As to treatment: approximately nine-day PBMC culture with coronavirus spike peptide pools or control peptides (ViraFEST assay). Sequencing was performed on CD4+ T cells from blood, cultured in vitro. These receptor sequences come from a human donor who had recovered from COVID-19.

This clonotype was recorded a few times. This chain joins TRBV20-1 and TRBJ1-2, with unresolved D. Trimming took 0 bases from V and 3 from J, leaving 5 bases between them. The CDR3 totals 12 residues. CDR1 DFQATT and CDR2 SNEGSKA come from the germline V gene (reference sequence). The CDR3 reads CSAREADYGYTF. The CDR3 region has the DNA TGCAGTGCTAGAGAGGCAGACTATGGCTACACCTTC.

The chain carries TRBV20-1 and TRBJ1-1; D remains unclear. The V gene lost 0 bases and the J gene lost 4 bases, with 9 bases spanning the gap. CDR3 length equals 13 residues. The germline gives CDR1 DFQATT, CDR2 SNEGSKA (reference sequence). The CDR3 loop is CSAREQSATEAFF. The CDR3 region has the DNA TGCAGTGCTAGAGAACAGTCGGCCACTGAAGCTTTCTTT.

The J gene is TRBJ2-2, the V gene TRBV21-1; the tabulated D call, TRBD1, remains unverified against the DNA. TRBV21-1 is assigned pseudogene status. This CDR3 spans 17 amino acids. This CDR3 is CASSLTPGQGMDGELFF. The CDR3 DNA follows: TGTGCCAGCAGCTTAACCCCGGGACAGGGAATGGACGGGGAGCTGTTTTTT.

V usage is TRBV6-2 or TRBV6-3 and J usage is TRBJ1-5; D remains ambiguous. The V gene's germline CDR1 is MNHEY and CDR2 SVGEGT. V was pared by 5 bases and J by 3 bases, with 20 bases between. The CDR3 contains 17 residues. CDR3 region: CASSDPMGTSNNQPQHF. The DNA for the CDR3 is TGTGCCAGCAGTGACCCCATGGGCACCTCGAACAATCAGCCCCAGCATTTT.

This sequence joins TRBV6-7 and TRBJ1-5, with TRBD1 matching 10 bases. TRBV6-7 is an ORF, and what it does is uncertain. The CDR3 runs 18 residues. With V trimmed by 0 bases and J by 4 bases, 9 bases remained unmatched. CDR3 nucleotides: TGTGCCAGCAGTTACTCTCACCGGGACAGGGGCGGGAATCAGCCCCAGCATTTT. This codes for CASSYSHRDRGGNQPQHF.

About this clonotype itself: Mismatch with germline at one junction end may stem from a read error. CDR3 in DNA: TGTGCCCGCAGCCTCACAGGGGAAGGCTATGGCTACACCTTC. It encodes CARSLTGEGYGYTF. The chain has TRBV6-1 and TRBJ1-2; TRBD1 matches 7 bases. The CDR3 sequence is 14 residues long. Germline V CDR1 and CDR2: MNHNS, SASEGT.

The genes are TRBV6-1 and TRBJ2-7, with 10 bases identical to TRBD1. The CDR3 is made up of 14 amino acids. Looked up from germline, CDR1 is MNHNS and CDR2 is SASEGT. Unmatched junction bases numbered 7, after V lost 6 bases and J lost 5 bases. This chain's CDR3 is CASREDRGRDEQYF. The CDR3 DNA reads as TGTGCCAGCAGAGAGGACAGGGGGAGGGACGAGCAGTACTTC.

This clonotype was seen more than once but under ten times. The chain joins TRBV2 to TRBJ1-5; D is ambiguous. Deletions cut 1 base from V and 1 base from J, with 8 bases between. The CDR3 totals 15 residues. Per the germline V gene, CDR1 is SNHLY and CDR2 is FYNNEI. The CDR3 is CASSEVVRSNQPQHF. The CDR3 DNA is TGTGCCAGCAGTGAAGTCGTCAGGAGCAATCAGCCCCAGCATTTT.

This chain connects TRBV7-8 to TRBJ2-1, with D perhaps matching TRBD2 (6 bases). Between the trimmed V and J ends, which lost 5 bases and 6 bases, there was a span of 17 bases. The CDR3 is made up of 15 amino acids. Germline V lookup: CDR1 SGHVS, CDR2 FQNEAQ. The CDR3 here is CASSPPGPGVNEQFF. DNA of the CDR3: TGTGCCAGCAGCCCCCCAGGGCCGGGAGTCAATGAGCAGTTCTTC. Full variable domain (missing parts from reference TRBV7-8 and TRBJ2-1): GAGVSQSPRYKVAKRGQDVALRCDPISGHVSLFWYQQALGQGPEFLTYFQNEAQLDKSGLPSDRFFAERPEGSVSTLKIQRTQQEDSAVYLCASSPPGPGVNEQFFGPGTRLTVL.

The gene calls are TRBV7-7 and TRBJ1-5, with 9 bases lining up with TRBD1. CDR1 and CDR2 (germline): SSHAT, FNYEAQ (reference sequence). This CDR3 has 20 residues. Here the CDR3 reads CASEGGRRDRDSLKGQPQHF. The CDR3 coding sequence is TGTGCTAGTGAGGGGGGGCGACGGGACAGGGATTCTTTGAAGGGTCAGCCCCAGCATTTT.

This clonotype came up a few times. This chain uses TRBV7-2 with TRBJ1-6; tentative D call: TRBD1 (5 bases). There are 15 residues in the CDR3. V was pared by 5 bases and J by 0 bases, with 8 bases between. Germline V gene data show CDR1 as SGHTA and CDR2 as FQGNSA. In nucleotides, the CDR3 is TGTGCCAGCAGCGCAGGGCTCTCCTATAATTCACCCCTCCACTTT. This codes for CASSAGLSYNSPLHF.

This clonotype showed up just once. The chain combines TRBV19 with TRBJ2-5, with a possible D match to TRBD2 (7 bases). CDR3 length equals 16 residues. CDR1 and CDR2 from the germline V gene are LNHDA and SQIVND (reference sequence). The germline V and J ends were trimmed by 6 bases and 2 bases, with 19 bases remaining between them. CDR3 protein: CASRPRGAAGQETQYF. The CDR3 nucleotides read TGTGCCAGTAGACCTCGGGGGGCGGCGGGACAAGAGACCCAGTACTTC.

This clonotype was counted only a few times. The chain couples TRBV11-2 to TRBJ1-1; D possibly corresponds to TRBD1 (5 bases). Per germline, CDR1 SGHAT and CDR2 FQNNGV. The CDR3 sequence is 18 residues long. V lost 5 bases and J lost 5, with 27 bases in between. CDR3 in amino acids: CASSPFVWQSENRTEAFF. In DNA form, the CDR3 reads TGTGCCAGCAGCCCTTTCGTTTGGCAGAGTGAAAACAGGACTGAAGCTTTCTTT.